Shown below are 32 T cell receptor beta chains from a single sample sequenced in a study of T cell responses to AZD1222 COVID-19 vaccine. Data came from immunoSEQ multiplex PCR; TCRdb stores just in-frame clones and leaves some out. The sample has approximately 150,000 clones, 80% to 95% seen once. Here the sequenced sample was peripheral blood, taken 28 days after the second AZD1222 dose. These receptors were collected from an adult who received the AZD1222 COVID-19 vaccine.

This chain joins TRBV7-2 and TRBJ1-6; tentative D call: TRBD1 (5 bases). V was shortened by 5 bases and J by 10 bases, with 21 bases between the two germline ends. This CDR3 region has 16 residues. CDR1 is SGHTA and CDR2 is FQGNSA in the germline V gene. The CDR3 nucleotides read TGTGCCAGCAGCCTCATAGGGGCAGGGATGGACTCACCCCTCCACTTT. The encoded protein is CASSLIGAGMDSPLHF.

The chain couples TRBV4-2 to TRBJ1-3; 11 positions match TRBD1. This CDR3 is 15 amino acids long. J gave up 8 bases and V 3 bases, and 6 bases lay outside the gene matches. The germline CDR1 and CDR2 sequences are LGHNA and YNFKEQ. In DNA form, the CDR3 reads TGTGCCAGCAGCCAGAGGCGGGACAGGGGGGACACCATATATTTT. Its protein product is CASSQRRDRGDTIYF.

This rearrangement joins TRBV19 to TRBJ2-2; D not certain. V was shortened by 2 bases and J by 4 bases, with 5 bases between the two germline ends. This CDR3 comprises 13 residues. CDR1 and CDR2 from the germline V gene are LNHDA and SQIVND (reference sequence). CDR3 residues: CASSIWGTGELFF. The DNA for the CDR3 is TGTGCCAGTAGTATATGGGGCACCGGGGAGCTGTTTTTT.

The gene calls are TRBV5-6 and TRBJ2-5; D not certain. CDR3 length equals 8 residues. Per germline, CDR1 SGHDT and CDR2 YYEEEE. V was trimmed by 4 bases and J by 14 bases, leaving 6 bases between them. CDR3 sequence: CASSRHYF. In DNA form, the CDR3 reads TGTGCCAGCAGCAGACACTACTTC.

This chain uses TRBV28 with TRBJ1-4, with D hard to call. The CDR3 covers 16 residues. Germline assignment: CDR1 MDHEN and CDR2 SYDVKM. The V gene lost 2 bases and the J gene lost 2 bases, with 12 bases spanning the gap. The CDR3 region has the DNA TGTGCCAGCAGTTTAACGGCCGCCGCGACTAATGAAAAACTGTTTTTT. Translated: CASSLTAAATNEKLFF.

A single count supports this clone. V and J are TRBV2 and TRBJ2-2; TRBD2 aligns across 13 bases. This CDR3 contains 16 residues. The trim removed 6 bases at V and 5 bases at J, leaving 6 bases unmatched. Germline values: CDR1 SNHLY, CDR2 FYNNEI. The CDR3 region has the DNA TGTGCCAGCAGCAAACGGACTAGCGGGAGTACCGGGGAGCTGTTTTTT. It specifies CASSKRTSGSTGELFF.

In its sample, this clone was seen once. This chain connects TRBV30 to TRBJ2-3; 7 bases are a match to TRBD2. CDR1 GTSNPN and CDR2 SVGIG come from the germline V gene (reference sequence). The CDR3 has 15 amino acids. The V gene end was trimmed by 1 base and the J gene end by 2 bases; junction bases not matched to a gene: 6. The CDR3 loop is CAWSAPSGLTDTQYF. The CDR3 DNA is TGTGCCTGGAGTGCCCCTAGCGGACTCACAGATACGCAGTATTTT.

This rearrangement joins TRBV7-2 to TRBJ2-1; D not certain. V dropped 1 base and J dropped 10 bases, with 8 bases sitting between them. Germline CDR1 SGHTA, CDR2 FQGNSA. The CDR3 contains 12 residues. CDR3 residues: CASSLGGWEQFF. CDR3 coding DNA: TGTGCCAGCAGCTTAGGTGGCTGGGAGCAGTTCTTC.

The CDR3 DNA is TGTGCCAGCAGCCCCTCTAGCGGGGGGACCCAAGAGACCCAGTACTTC. Protein: CASSPSSGGTQETQYF. The rearrangement uses TRBV3-1 (or the pseudogene TRBV3-2) and TRBJ2-5, with 11 bases matching TRBD2. This CDR3 region has 16 residues. V dropped 4 bases and J dropped 1; count of bases not matched to a gene: 5. Germline CDR1 and CDR2: LGHDT and YNNKEL (reference sequence).

The J gene is TRBJ1-1, the V gene TRBV11-3; 7 nucleotides match TRBD1. The germline V gene encodes CDR1 SGHNT and CDR2 YENEEA. The CDR3 runs 17 residues. V shed 0 bases, J shed 1 base, and the junction held 8 bases outside the gene matches. CDR3 nucleotide sequence: TGTGCCAGCAGCTTAGAAAACCTCAGGGGGACGAACACTGAAGCTTTCTTT. Translation gives CASSLENLRGTNTEAFF.

CDR3: CASSPARVVVDEQFF. The DNA for the CDR3 is TGCGCCAGCAGCCCGGCAAGGGTGGTGGTGGATGAGCAGTTCTTC. The V gene is TRBV5-1, the J gene TRBJ2-1; D gene uncertain. The CDR3 spans 15 residues. Germline-derived CDR1 and CDR2 are SGHRS and YFSETQ. Trimming shortened V by 4 bases and J by 8 bases, and 19 bases separated the two germline ends.

This clone was seen only once. This chain uses TRBV24-1 with TRBJ2-7; D is uncertain. The length of the CDR3 is 12 residues. V was pared by 1 base and J by 11 bases, with 11 bases between. Germline assignment: CDR1 KGHDR and CDR2 SFDVKD. The CDR3 spells CATSDFKDLKYF. The DNA for the CDR3 is TGTGCCACCAGTGATTTTAAGGATCTTAAGTACTTC.

The chain employs TRBV12-3 or TRBV12-4 and TRBJ1-1; D not certain. The CDR3 is 13 amino acids. V was clipped by 7 bases and J by 5 bases, with 14 bases between them. The CDR3 reads CASKIAESTEAFF. The CDR3 coding sequence is TGTGCCAGCAAGATTGCAGAATCAACTGAAGCTTTCTTT.

The genes are TRBV3-1 (or the pseudogene TRBV3-2) and TRBJ2-7; TRBD1 agrees at 9 bases. There are 16 residues in the CDR3. Germline loops: CDR1 LGHDT, CDR2 YNNKEL (reference sequence). Unmatched junction bases numbered 8, after V lost 1 base and J lost 4 bases. CDR3 DNA sequence: TGTGCCAGCAGCCAAGGCGGGACAGGGTACCTGTACGAGCAGTACTTC. It translates to CASSQGGTGYLYEQYF.

Only a few counts were recorded for this clone. The chain couples TRBV28 to TRBJ1-2, with 9 bases fitting TRBD1. Germline CDR1 and CDR2: MDHEN and SYDVKM. J was trimmed by 3 bases and V by 8 bases; bases with no gene match: 4. This CDR3 spans 13 amino acids. The chain's CDR3 is CASAGTGYYGYTF. CDR3 nucleotide sequence: TGTGCCAGCGCCGGGACAGGGTACTATGGCTACACCTTC.

V gene TRBV28 combines with J gene TRBJ2-5; 8 bases fit TRBD2. Germline values: CDR1 MDHEN, CDR2 SYDVKM. The CDR3 consists of 15 residues. V was pared by 6 bases and J by 4 bases, with 10 bases of the junction left unmatched. Here the CDR3 reads CASSTGGASAETQYF. In DNA form, the CDR3 reads TGTGCCAGCAGCACCGGGGGGGCCTCGGCAGAGACCCAGTACTTC.

The chain links TRBV6-1 to TRBJ1-4; D is undetermined. Germline loops: CDR1 MNHNS, CDR2 SASEGT. The length of the CDR3 is 16 residues. Trimming took off 0 bases at V and 7 bases at J, with 15 bases between the two ends. CDR3 protein: CASSEARVHAPEKLFF. The CDR3 DNA reads as TGTGCCAGCAGTGAAGCGCGGGTCCATGCCCCTGAAAAACTGTTTTTT.

This clone has a single count. CDR3 DNA: TGTGCCAGCAGCTACCGGGACAGGGGGTCCCGAAAACTGTTTTTT. This translates into CASSYRDRGSRKLFF. This chain uses TRBV5-4 with TRBJ1-4; 11 nucleotides line up with TRBD1. This CDR3 region has 15 residues. CDR1 is SGHNT, CDR2 YYREEE, per germline (reference sequence). V gave up 3 bases and J gave up 10 bases; unmatched junction bases: 8.

The CDR3: CASNGGGHTGELFF. For the CDR3, the DNA is TGTGCCAGCAACGGAGGGGGCCACACCGGGGAGCTGTTTTTT. The V and J genes are TRBV7-9 and TRBJ2-2; maybe TRBD1 (7 bases). CDR3 length: 14 residues. Deletions cut 7 bases from V and 3 bases from J, with 12 bases between. From germline, CDR1 is SEHNR and CDR2 FQNEAQ (reference sequence).

The rearrangement joins TRBV7-9 to TRBJ2-3; D unresolved. This CDR3 region has 17 residues. The germline V gene encodes CDR1 SEHNR and CDR2 FQNEAQ (reference sequence). Between the trimmed V and J ends, which lost 2 bases and 6 bases, there was a span of 21 bases. The CDR3 DNA follows: TGTGCCAGCAGCTTAACTCGCTTGACGGCGCAGAGCGATACGCAGTATTTT. Translating gives CASSLTRLTAQSDTQYF. The full variable domain, completed using reference TRBV7-9 and TRBJ2-3, is DTGVSQNPRHKITKRGQNVTFRCDPISEHNRLYWYRQTLGQGPEFLTYFQNEAQLEKSRLLSDRFSAERPKGSFSTLEIQRTEQGDSAMYLCASSLTRLTAQSDTQYFGPGTRLTVL.

The chain carries TRBV11-2 and TRBJ1-3; 7 bases match TRBD1. Germline CDR1 reads SGHAT; CDR2 reads FQNNGV. The CDR3 consists of 19 residues. The trim removed 3 bases at V and 0 bases at J, leaving 14 bases unmatched. The CDR3: CASSLGQLLTLDSGNTIYF. The DNA of the CDR3 is TGTGCCAGCAGCTTGGGACAGCTCCTAACCCTAGACTCTGGAAACACCATATATTTT.

This sequence joins TRBV29-1 and TRBJ2-3; TRBD2 aligns across 14 bases. CDR1 is SQVTM, CDR2 ANQGSEA, per germline. Germline trimming cut 4 bases from V and 4 bases from J; bases unmatched to any gene: 4. The CDR3 contains 15 residues. The CDR3 DNA follows: TGCAGCGTTGCCGGGACTAGCGGGGGCCCAGATACGCAGTATTTT. Its translation is CSVAGTSGGPDTQYF.

The chain recombines TRBV19 with TRBJ2-5; 9 bases are a match to TRBD2. The germline CDR1 and CDR2 sequences are LNHDA and SQIVND (reference sequence). V lost 4 bases, J lost 6 bases, and 6 bases stayed unmatched. The CDR3 totals 14 residues. In DNA form, the CDR3 reads TGTGCCAGTAGTACAGCGGGAGGAAAGAAGACCCAGTACTTC. Amino acids: CASSTAGGKKTQYF.

The genes are TRBV7-9 and TRBJ2-4; D is unresolved. The CDR3 loop spans 15 amino acids. Looked up from germline, CDR1 is SEHNR and CDR2 is FQNEAQ (reference sequence). Trimming took 0 bases from V and 8 from J, leaving 14 bases between them. The CDR3 region is CASSLAQPFGDIQYF. DNA of the CDR3: TGTGCCAGCAGCTTAGCACAGCCGTTCGGAGACATTCAGTACTTC.

The CDR3: CASSLVGSDYGYTF. CDR3 DNA: TGCGCCAGCAGCTTGGTTGGGTCAGACTATGGCTACACCTTC. V usage is TRBV5-1 and J usage is TRBJ1-2; D is uncertain. V lost 0 bases and J lost 3, with 9 bases in between. Germline loops: CDR1 SGHRS, CDR2 YFSETQ. The CDR3 is made up of 14 amino acids.

This sequence joins TRBV6-5 and TRBJ1-2, with 9 nucleotides matching TRBD1. This CDR3 contains 16 residues. Germline CDR1 MNHEY, CDR2 SVGAGI. V was pared by 2 bases and J by 7 bases, with 11 bases of the junction left unmatched. CDR3 nucleotides: TGTGCCAGCAGTTACGCCTCCGGGACAGGGAATAGTGGCTACACCTTC. This sequence encodes CASSYASGTGNSGYTF.

This rearrangement joins TRBV7-9 to TRBJ1-5; 8 bases agree with TRBD1. CDR1 is SEHNR, CDR2 FQNEAQ, per germline (reference sequence). Unmatched junction bases numbered 5, after V lost 4 bases and J lost 3 bases. The CDR3 covers 15 residues. The CDR3 reads CASSSGQGNNQPQHF. The CDR3 DNA follows: TGTGCCAGCAGCTCCGGACAGGGCAACAATCAGCCCCAGCATTTT.

The V and J genes are TRBV6-6 and TRBJ1-2, with a tentative D call TRBD1 (5 bases). CDR1 and CDR2 (germline): MNHNY, SVGAGI (reference sequence). This CDR3 has 14 residues. The V end was cut by 0 bases, the J end by 4 bases, with 9 bases between. This CDR3 reads CASSYSRGAYGYTF. DNA for the CDR3: TGTGCCAGCAGTTACTCGAGAGGGGCCTATGGCTACACCTTC.

V and J are TRBV6-2 or TRBV6-3 and TRBJ2-3; D not resolved. The CDR3 has 17 residues. Germline V gives CDR1 MNHEY, CDR2 SVGEGT. V was clipped by 7 bases and J by 1 base, with 21 bases between them. Here the CDR3 DNA reads TGTGCCAGCACCCCCCTGGGCCAGCGTATCGGCACAGATACGCAGTATTTT. Translation gives CASTPLGQRIGTDTQYF.

The J gene is TRBJ2-7, the V gene TRBV29-1; 8 bases align to TRBD2. The CDR3 totals 14 residues. Germline V gene lookup returns CDR1 SQVTM and CDR2 ANQGSEA. The ends lost 4 bases at V and 0 bases at J; junction bases unmatched: 5. CDR3 residues: CSVASGQVSYEQYF. In nucleotides, the CDR3 is TGCAGCGTTGCTAGCGGGCAGGTCTCCTACGAGCAGTACTTC.

The gene calls are TRBV18 and TRBJ1-4; D remains unclear. This CDR3 has 15 amino acids. In germline, CDR1 is KGHSH, CDR2 LQKENI. Trimming left V 6 bases short and J 3 bases short, with 14 bases between. As DNA, the CDR3 is TGTGCCAGCTCCCGTAGTACACTAGCTAATGAAAAACTGTTTTTT. It translates to CASSRSTLANEKLFF.

This clone was found once. V and J are TRBV5-1 and TRBJ1-6, with a tentative D call TRBD1 (6 bases). CDR1 is SGHRS and CDR2 is YFSETQ in the germline V gene. Trimming cost V 0 bases and J 2 bases, with 18 bases left between them. CDR3 size: 19 residues. DNA of the CDR3: TGCGCCAGCAGCTTGGAGGTTACAGGGATCGAGGCCTATAATTCACCCCTCCACTTT. Amino acids: CASSLEVTGIEAYNSPLHF.